Listed below are T cell receptor beta chains from one sample, sequenced in a study of blood T cell repertoires in COVID-19. Using immunoSEQ multiplex PCR, the repertoire was profiled, and TCRdb retains in-frame clones only, with some absent. The table includes around 310,000 clones, nearly 90% detected once. The source material was PBMCs or T cells enriched from blood (not recorded which). Receptors were obtained from a woman aged 25 to 39 who had recovered from COVID-19. CDR3s include the opening cysteine and the closing phenylalanine or tryptophan. A D gene is named only where the DNA matches it firmly. Where a row states a size, it is once, few, many or the class of an expanded clone; other rows omit it.

clone size: NA
V gene: TRBV18
D gene: TRBD1
J gene: TRBJ2-5
CDR3 DNA: TGTGCCAGCTCACTATCGACAGGGGAGACCCAGTACTTC
CDR3 protein: CASSLSTGETQYF

clone size: NA
V gene: TRBV4-2
D gene: NA
J gene: TRBJ2-5
CDR3 DNA: TGTGCCAGCAGCCTTGGGGCCCCCGGGCAAGAGACCCAGTACTTC
CDR3 protein: CASSLGAPGQETQYF

clone size: NA
V gene: TRBV9
D gene: TRBD2
J gene: TRBJ2-1
CDR3 DNA: TGTGCCAGCAGCGTAAGGGGACTAGCGGAAGAACTCTCCTACAATGAGCAGTTCTTC
CDR3 protein: CASSVRGLAEELSYNEQFF

clone size: NA
V gene: TRBV4-1
D gene: NA
J gene: TRBJ2-7
CDR3 DNA: TGCGCCAGCAGCCACACAGGGCCCGAGCAGTACTTC
CDR3 protein: CASSHTGPEQYF

clone size: NA
V gene: TRBV27
D gene: NA
J gene: TRBJ1-4
CDR3 DNA: TGTGCCAGCAGTTTAGGCCTAACTAATGAAAAACTGTTTTTT
CDR3 protein: CASSLGLTNEKLFF

clone size: once
V gene: TRBV10-3
D gene: NA
J gene: TRBJ2-2
CDR3 DNA: TGTGCCATCAGTGAGTCTGGCGGGTATTCGAACACCGGGGAGCTGTTTTTT
CDR3 protein: CAISESGGYSNTGELFF

clone size: NA
V gene: TRBV28
D gene: NA
J gene: TRBJ2-1
CDR3 DNA: TGTGCCAGCTTTGCGTCCCCGGGCAATGAGCAGTTCTTC
CDR3 protein: CASFASPGNEQFF

clone size: NA
V gene: TRBV5-1
D gene: NA
J gene: TRBJ1-1
CDR3 DNA: TGCGCCAGCAGCTTGGATCGGGGCGCGGGGATGAAAGCTTTCTTT
CDR3 protein: CASSLDRGAGMKAFF

clone size: few
V gene: TRBV5-4
D gene: TRBD1
J gene: TRBJ1-4
CDR3 DNA: TGTGCCAGCAGCTTGGCCGGGGGACAGGGTAAAGAAAAACTGTTTTTT
CDR3 protein: CASSLAGGQGKEKLFF

clone size: NA
V gene: TRBV7-9
D gene: NA
J gene: TRBJ1-2
CDR3 DNA: TGTGCCAGCAGCTTAGAAGAAGTATTGAGTGGCTACACCTTC
CDR3 protein: CASSLEEVLSGYTF

clone size: NA
V gene: TRBV7-2
D gene: NA
J gene: TRBJ2-1
CDR3 DNA: TGTGCCAGCTTATTAGGGAGTGGGAGAGACAATGAGCAGTTCTTC
CDR3 protein: CASLLGSGRDNEQFF

clone size: NA
V gene: TRBV5-5
D gene: NA
J gene: TRBJ2-7
CDR3 DNA: TGTGCCAGCAGCTTGTTGGGGGGCGAGCAGTACTTC
CDR3 protein: CASSLLGGEQYF

clone size: NA
V gene: TRBV6-5
D gene: TRBD2
J gene: TRBJ2-1
CDR3 DNA: TGTGCCAGCAGTTACTCGAGGGGAGGGTGGAATGAGCAGTTCTTC
CDR3 protein: CASSYSRGGWNEQFF

clone size: NA
V gene: TRBV30
D gene: NA
J gene: TRBJ2-5
CDR3 DNA: TGTGCCTGGAGTCCCTATCAAGAGACCCAGTACTTC
CDR3 protein: CAWSPYQETQYF

clone size: NA
V gene: TRBV2
D gene: TRBD1
J gene: TRBJ1-1
CDR3 DNA: TGTGCCACCAGCCGGGACAGGGGTGAAAGTGAAGCTTTCTTT
CDR3 protein: CATSRDRGESEAFF

clone size: NA
V gene: TRBV27
D gene: NA
J gene: TRBJ1-1
CDR3 DNA: TGTGCCAGCAGAGAAATCAGGGCTGGGAACACTGAAGCTTTCTTT
CDR3 protein: CASREIRAGNTEAFF

clone size: NA
V gene: TRBV2
D gene: TRBD1
J gene: TRBJ1-2
CDR3 DNA: TGTGCCAGCACCCTGACAGGGGAGGGCTATGGCTACACCTTC
CDR3 protein: CASTLTGEGYGYTF

clone size: once
V gene: TRBV2
D gene: NA
J gene: TRBJ2-7
CDR3 DNA: TGTGCCAGCAGTGACGGAGGGGCTTCCTACGAGCAGTACTTC
CDR3 protein: CASSDGGASYEQYF

clone size: few
V gene: TRBV5-1
D gene: TRBD1
J gene: TRBJ2-7
CDR3 DNA: TGCGCCAGCAGCCCGGGACAGGCCGAGCAGTACTTC
CDR3 protein: CASSPGQAEQYF

clone size: NA
V gene: TRBV28
D gene: TRBD2
J gene: TRBJ2-7
CDR3 DNA: TGTGCCAGCAGTCCCAGGGAGGGCTACCTCTACGAGCAGTACTTC
CDR3 protein: CASSPREGYLYEQYF

clone size: NA
V gene: TRBV30
D gene: TRBD1
J gene: TRBJ2-7
CDR3 DNA: TGTGCCTGCCTCCGGGACAGGGGTTACGAGCAGTACTTC
CDR3 protein: CACLRDRGYEQYF

clone size: NA
V gene: TRBV2
D gene: TRBD2
J gene: TRBJ2-1
CDR3 DNA: TGTGCCAGCACGCTAGCGGGAGGCCTAAGACTCGATGAGCAGTTCTTC
CDR3 protein: CASTLAGGLRLDEQFF

clone size: NA
V gene: TRBV21-1
D gene: NA
J gene: TRBJ2-7
CDR3 DNA: TGTGCCAGCAGCAACCCTTTGGGACAGACCTACGAGCAGTACTTC
CDR3 protein: CASSNPLGQTYEQYF

clone size: NA
V gene: TRBV10-3
D gene: NA
J gene: TRBJ2-2
CDR3 DNA: TGTGCCATCAGTGAGTCCGGAGGGAGAAACACCGGGGAGCTGTTTTTT
CDR3 protein: CAISESGGRNTGELFF

clone size: once
V gene: TRBV6-6
D gene: NA
J gene: TRBJ2-1
CDR3 DNA: TGTGCCAGCAGTTACCCTCGACAGACGAATTACAATGAGCAGTTCTTC
CDR3 protein: CASSYPRQTNYNEQFF

clone size: NA
V gene: TRBV29-1
D gene: NA
J gene: TRBJ2-3
CDR3 DNA: TGCAGCGTGGTGCCTGGGGCTTACCAAGGGACAGATACGCAGTATTTT
CDR3 protein: CSVVPGAYQGTDTQYF

clone size: NA
V gene: TRBV2
D gene: TRBD1
J gene: TRBJ1-1
CDR3 DNA: TGTGCCAGCAGTGAAAGGGGGCTGGCCATCTTT
CDR3 protein: CASSERGLAIF

clone size: NA
V gene: TRBV27
D gene: TRBD1
J gene: TRBJ1-5
CDR3 DNA: TGTGCCAGCAGTACCTGGACAGGGGACCGCCACAATCAGCCCCAGCATTTT
CDR3 protein: CASSTWTGDRHNQPQHF

clone size: NA
V gene: TRBV7-9
D gene: NA
J gene: TRBJ2-1
CDR3 DNA: TGTGCCAGCAGTAGCTCTAGTAACCATGAGCAGTTCTTC
CDR3 protein: CASSSSSNHEQFF

clone size: NA
V gene: TRBV11-2
D gene: TRBD2
J gene: TRBJ2-1
CDR3 DNA: TGTGCCAGCAGCTTAGATCCTAGTAGCGGGAGACCTGAGCAGTTCTTC
CDR3 protein: CASSLDPSSGRPEQFF

clone size: NA
V gene: TRBV10-1
D gene: TRBD1
J gene: TRBJ2-1
CDR3 DNA: TGCGCCAGCAGCCGGACAGGGGGACGTGAGCAGTTCTTC
CDR3 protein: CASSRTGGREQFF

clone size: NA
V gene: TRBV3-1/TRBV3-2
D gene: NA
J gene: TRBJ2-7
CDR3 DNA: TGTGCCAGCAGCCTTTTTGGGACACGGCCCAACGAGCAGTACTTC
CDR3 protein: CASSLFGTRPNEQYF